This T cell receptor beta chain comes out of a study of cytomegalovirus exposure and HLA in healthy donors. Findings and limits, study-wide: A likely sequencing artifact accounted for one observed cluster of highly shared sequence variants. By HLA locus, TCR association rates varied in a later analysis, with DRB1 showing the most and HLA-C the fewest.

This clone has a handful of counts. Its antigen remains unidentified. The study ran its PCR with 60 Vbeta and 13 Jbeta primers. Some clones are missing from TCRdb's copy, which holds only in-frame ones; the method was immunoSEQ multiplex PCR. The sample consists of roughly 200,000 clones, around a tenth of them appearing once. The CDR3 extends over 15 amino acids. V was clipped by 4 bases and J by 6 bases; unmatched bases: 11. The germline V gene has CDR1 SQVTM and CDR2 ANQGSEA. As for the donors, each was a healthy bone marrow donor. Sequencing was carried out using PBMCs. The clonotype originates from a woman aged 25 to 39 in good health and CMV-seropositive. This chain connects TRBV29-1 to TRBJ2-1; 8 bases are a match to TRBD2. Here the CDR3 DNA reads TGCAGCGTTGTGAACCCCATAGCGGGATCCAATGAGCAGTTCTTC. Residues: CSVVNPIAGSNEQFF.